Following are 10 T cell receptor beta chains from one sample sequenced in a study of PD-L1 blockade in urothelial cancer. Time point noted: peripheral blood 6 weeks after treatment start. Clones were read by immunoSEQ multiplex PCR, and TCRdb kept only the in-frame ones, dropping some. The sample has about 76,000 clones; around 90% are singletons. Source: PBMCs, taken around atezolizumab (anti-PD-L1) treatment. The source of these receptors is an elderly woman with urothelial cancer.

CDR3: CASSNRGSYEQYF. CDR3 bases: TGTGCCAGCAGCAACAGGGGCTCCTACGAGCAGTACTTC. The chain joins TRBV7-8 to TRBJ2-7; 7 bases line up with TRBD1. Looked up from germline, CDR1 is SGHVS and CDR2 is FQNEAQ. V shed 5 bases and J 0 bases; nucleotides not matched to a gene: 1. The CDR3 consists of 13 residues.

This sequence joins TRBV2 and TRBJ1-5, with D perhaps TRBD1 (5 bases). V lost 4 bases, J lost 1 base, and 17 bases lay in between. This CDR3 is built from 17 residues. Germline CDR1 and CDR2: SNHLY and FYNNEI. The CDR3 here is CASSGQPGQQSNQPQHF. DNA for the CDR3: TGTGCCAGCAGTGGCCAACCTGGACAACAAAGCAATCAGCCCCAGCATTTT.

The chain carries TRBV7-6 and TRBJ1-5; 9 bases are shared with TRBD1. V shed 3 bases and J 0 bases; nucleotides not matched to a gene: 12. Germline lookup yields CDR1 SGHVS and CDR2 FNYEAQ. The CDR3 has 19 amino acids. Here the CDR3 reads CASSFPADRGEYSNQPQHF. CDR3 nucleotides: TGTGCCAGCAGCTTCCCAGCAGACAGGGGGGAATATAGCAATCAGCCCCAGCATTTT.

V and J are TRBV20-1 and TRBJ1-2; tentatively, D is TRBD1 (6 bases). Germline V gives CDR1 DFQATT, CDR2 SNEGSKA (reference sequence). The V and J ends lost 5 bases and 6 bases respectively, with 10 bases between them. This CDR3 region has 11 residues. This CDR3 reads CSALRTDGYTF. Written as DNA, the CDR3 is TGCAGTGCTTTGCGGACAGATGGCTACACCTTC.

V usage is TRBV5-6 and J usage is TRBJ1-2; D gene uncertain. Germline assignment: CDR1 SGHDT and CDR2 YYEEEE. The CDR3 has 13 amino acids. V lost 4 bases and J 4 bases, leaving 11 bases between the germline ends. CDR3 bases: TGTGCCAGCAGCCAGGTAGCGATCTATGGCTACACCTTC. This codes for CASSQVAIYGYTF.

This clone was found once. This sequence joins TRBV7-9 and TRBJ2-7, with 7 bases lining up with TRBD2. The germline V gene has CDR1 SEHNR and CDR2 FQNEAQ (reference sequence). V lost 0 bases, J lost 4 bases, and 6 bases stayed unmatched. This CDR3 is built from 15 residues. The CDR3 region is CASSLAGGKGYEQYF. The CDR3 region has the DNA TGTGCCAGCAGCTTAGCCGGGGGGAAGGGGTACGAGCAGTACTTC. Supplemented by reference TRBV7-9 and TRBJ2-7, the full variable domain reads DTGVSQNPRHKITKRGQNVTFRCDPISEHNRLYWYRQTLGQGPEFLTYFQNEAQLEKSRLLSDRFSAERPKGSFSTLEIQRTEQGDSAMYLCASSLAGGKGYEQYFGPGTRLTVT.

The chain uses TRBV27 and TRBJ2-1, with 9 bases that match TRBD2. Germline values: CDR1 MNHEY, CDR2 SMNVEV (reference sequence). V trimming: 5 bases; J trimming: 0 bases; junction bases outside the gene matches: 17. CDR3 length equals 20 residues. The CDR3 reads CASSLRDRRSSGSSYNEQFF. The CDR3 DNA follows: TGTGCCAGCAGTCTGAGGGACAGAAGAAGTAGCGGGAGCTCCTACAATGAGCAGTTCTTC.

This chain joins TRBV18 and TRBJ1-4, with a tentative D call TRBD1 (5 bases). This CDR3 has 17 amino acids. Deletions cut 5 bases from V and 3 bases from J, with 19 bases between. CDR1 and CDR2 (germline): KGHSH, LQKENI. The chain's CDR3 is CASSSDMTVVSNEKLFF. The CDR3 bases are TGTGCCAGCTCATCGGACATGACTGTAGTATCTAATGAAAAACTGTTTTTT.

The CDR3 region has the DNA TGTGCCAGCAGTGACTCGAAAACTCGTGGACTAGCGGAGCCTCAAGAGACCCAGTACTTC. It codes for CASSDSKTRGLAEPQETQYF. This chain joins TRBV6-4 and TRBJ2-5, with 10 bases lining up with TRBD2. In germline, CDR1 is MRHNA, CDR2 SNTAGT. V lost 0 bases and J lost 2; bases outside the gene matches: 15. This CDR3 has 20 amino acids.

The J gene is TRBJ2-1, the V gene TRBV14, with D maybe TRBD2 (6 bases). CDR3 length: 16 residues. The V end lost 0 bases, the J end lost 3 bases, and 12 bases lay between the germline ends. Germline CDR1 is SGHDN and CDR2 is FVKESK. The DNA of the CDR3 is TGTGCCAGCAGCCAAGATCGCGGGGCCCTCTACAATGAGCAGTTCTTC. Its translation: CASSQDRGALYNEQFF.